These 21 T cell receptor beta chains came from one sample sequenced in a study of blood T cell repertoires in COVID-19 (TCRdb year 2020). Library preparation used the immunoSEQ multiplex PCR assay. The source is immuneACCESS, and TCRdb retained only in-frame sequences with V and J called. Part of the clones is not carried over; for the studies checked, unresolved V genes explain less than half of this, and the remainder is unexplained. This sample holds about 60,000 clones; approximately 91% were observed only once. The ten most abundant clones make up 6% to 8% of the sample. Sequenced input: peripheral blood. The origin of the receptors is a human donor in a cohort sampled during active COVID-19.

In its sample, this clone was seen once. The CDR3 is CASSLAGGGTTDTQYF. The CDR3 DNA reads as TGTGCCAGCAGCTTGGCCGGCGGGGGGACCACAGATACGCAGTATTTT. J is TRBJ2-3 and V is TRBV5-4; 8 bases map to TRBD2. J was trimmed by 2 bases and V by 0 bases; bases with no gene match: 5. Germline loops: CDR1 SGHNT, CDR2 YYREEE (reference sequence). CDR3 size: 16 residues.

The chain recombines TRBV18 with TRBJ1-6, with a tentative D call TRBD1 (5 bases). Trimming removed 3 bases from V and 9 bases from J, with 18 bases in between. This CDR3 region has 16 residues. The germline V gene encodes CDR1 KGHSH and CDR2 LQKENI. The CDR3 region is CASSPTSRAEGSPLHF. In nucleotides, the CDR3 is TGTGCCAGCTCACCTACCAGCAGGGCGGAGGGTTCACCCCTCCACTTT.

V and J are TRBV5-5 and TRBJ2-5, with a weak D call TRBD2 (5 bases). V lost 0 bases, J lost 5 bases, and 17 bases lay in between. CDR3 length equals 16 residues. Germline-derived CDR1 and CDR2 are SGHKS and YYEKEE (reference sequence). CDR3 in DNA: TGTGCCAGCAGCTTGGATCCAGGTTTCACGGGGGAGACCCAGTACTTC. This encodes CASSLDPGFTGETQYF.

Here the CDR3 DNA reads TGTGCCAGCAGCAGGGAGGGAAAGGGGGTTTGCCAGCCCCAGCATTTT. It yields the protein CASSREGKGVCQPQHF. The genes are TRBV21-1 and TRBJ1-5. TRBV21-1 is described as a pseudogene. CDR3 size: 16 residues.

The rearrangement joins TRBV6-5 to TRBJ2-5, with 10 bases identical to TRBD2. This CDR3 comprises 16 residues. The V and J ends lost 1 base and 5 bases, in that order; junction bases with no gene match: 7. Germline V lookup: CDR1 MNHEY, CDR2 SVGAGI. The CDR3, as DNA: TGTGCCAGCAGTTACTACCTAGCGGGAGATGTTGAGACCCAGTACTTC. It specifies CASSYYLAGDVETQYF.

The chain couples TRBV19 to TRBJ2-1, with D maybe TRBD2 (6 bases). This CDR3 is 12 amino acids long. V lost 8 bases to trimming and J lost 9 bases, with 14 bases between them. Germline V gene sequence: CDR1 LNHDA, CDR2 SQIVND (reference sequence). The CDR3 region has the DNA TGTGCCAGTGAAGCGCGGGATGGTGAGCAGTTCTTC. This sequence encodes CASEARDGEQFF.

The V call is TRBV24-1, the J call TRBJ2-7; weak D call: TRBD1 (5 bases). Trimming pared 8 bases from V and 5 bases from J, leaving 18 bases between. Germline V lookup: CDR1 KGHDR, CDR2 SFDVKD. The CDR3 is 14 residues long. This CDR3 reads CATTIWQGRDEQYF. CDR3 in DNA: TGTGCCACCACGATCTGGCAGGGTAGGGACGAGCAGTACTTC.

This rearrangement joins TRBV24-1 to TRBJ2-3, with 7 bases lining up with TRBD1. Looked up from germline, CDR1 is KGHDR and CDR2 is SFDVKD. Germline trimming cut 3 bases from V and 4 bases from J; bases unmatched to any gene: 12. CDR3 length: 17 residues. The CDR3 here is CATSDPPGTGVADTQYF. The CDR3 nucleotides are TGTGCCACCAGTGATCCCCCTGGCACAGGGGTCGCAGATACGCAGTATTTT.

This chain connects TRBV11-3 to TRBJ2-1; 9 positions agree with TRBD2. The length of the CDR3 is 15 residues. Germline-derived CDR1 and CDR2 are SGHNT and YENEEA. After removal of 3 bases from V and 3 bases from J, the junction contained 3 bases not matched to a gene. The CDR3 DNA sequence: TGTGCCAGCAGCTTGGGACTAGCAGGCTACAATGAGCAGTTCTTC. It encodes CASSLGLAGYNEQFF.

The sample holds a few counts of this clone. V is TRBV7-9 and J is TRBJ1-2, with 8 bases matching TRBD1. The CDR3 is 14 residues long. The V and J ends lost 8 bases and 2 bases, in that order; junction bases with no gene match: 7. The V gene's germline CDR1 is SEHNR and CDR2 FQNEAQ (reference sequence). The DNA for the CDR3 is TGTGCCAGCGGACGGACAGGGACAAACTATGGCTACACCTTC. Its protein product is CASGRTGTNYGYTF.

This chain joins TRBV7-8 and TRBJ1-6; D is unresolved. CDR3 size: 15 residues. Germline V gives CDR1 SGHVS, CDR2 FQNEAQ. Trimming left V 3 bases short and J 2 bases short, with 8 bases between. The CDR3 loop reads CASSLRDTYNSPLHF. The CDR3 DNA reads as TGTGCCAGCAGCTTGAGGGATACCTATAATTCACCCCTCCACTTT.

The chain employs TRBV9 and TRBJ1-3; TRBD1 matches at 7 bases. CDR1 SGDLS and CDR2 YYNGEE come from the germline V gene. V dropped 2 bases and J dropped 4; count of bases not matched to a gene: 3. The CDR3 loop spans 14 amino acids. The CDR3: CASSVTGYGNTIYF. CDR3 DNA sequence: TGTGCCAGCAGCGTGACAGGGTACGGAAACACCATATATTTT.

This clone appeared once. This chain connects TRBV7-9 to TRBJ2-1, with D unclear. With 5 bases removed from V and 1 base from J, the gap between germline ends came to 15 bases. The germline V gene has CDR1 SEHNR and CDR2 FQNEAQ (reference sequence). The CDR3 extends over 16 amino acids. In nucleotides, the CDR3 is TGTGCCAGCAGCCCGATGGGCCAACTTTCCTACAATGAGCAGTTCTTC. This codes for CASSPMGQLSYNEQFF.

The chain couples TRBV5-1 to TRBJ2-3; 10 positions agree with TRBD2. Germline V lookup: CDR1 SGHRS, CDR2 YFSETQ. Trimming took 7 bases from V and 3 from J; bases not matched to a gene: 5. The CDR3 consists of 14 residues. CDR3 sequence (DNA): TGCGCCAGCGATCTAGCGGGAGCTACAGATACGCAGTATTTT. Translation gives CASDLAGATDTQYF.

In its sample, this clone was seen once. The chain employs TRBV19 and TRBJ2-3; 8 nucleotides match TRBD1. This CDR3 is 15 amino acids long. Germline V CDR1 and CDR2: LNHDA, SQIVND (reference sequence). V gave up 3 bases and J gave up 7 bases; unmatched junction bases: 9. Here the CDR3 reads CASSIARQGRNTQYF. CDR3 DNA: TGTGCCAGTAGTATTGCCCGACAGGGGCGAAATACGCAGTATTTT.

This clone occurred once. This chain links TRBV4-1 with TRBJ2-2, with 10 bases lining up with TRBD1. The trim removed 2 bases at V and 3 bases at J, leaving 9 bases unmatched. Germline assignment: CDR1 MGHRA and CDR2 YSYEKL. There are 18 residues in the CDR3. CDR3 region: CASSQHGGDRGDTGELFF. The CDR3, as DNA: TGCGCCAGCAGCCAACATGGCGGGGACAGGGGAGACACCGGGGAGCTGTTTTTT.

The chain links TRBV4-3 to TRBJ1-4; TRBD1 might be the D (5 bases). Germline V gene sequence: CDR1 LGHNA, CDR2 YSLEER. The ends were cut back, 0 bases at V and 8 bases at J, with 19 bases in the middle. This CDR3 contains 17 residues. The CDR3 DNA is TGCGCCAGCAGCCAAGAGAGGTTAGGGGTGGGTCAGGAAAAACTGTTTTTT. This sequence encodes CASSQERLGVGQEKLFF.

The chain recombines TRBV6-2 or TRBV6-3 with TRBJ2-1; D is uncertain. This CDR3 has 13 residues. Germline V gene data show CDR1 as MNHEY and CDR2 as SVGEGT. V was shortened by 0 bases and J by 10 bases, with 10 bases between the two germline ends. CDR3 nucleotides: TGTGCCAGCAGTTACTCCGCTGCTCAGGAGCAGTTCTTC. Encoded protein: CASSYSAAQEQFF.

This clone was seen a few times. The V call is TRBV6-6, the J call TRBJ1-5; 7 nucleotides match TRBD1. The CDR3 consists of 15 residues. CDR1 and CDR2 from the germline V gene are MNHNY and SVGAGI (reference sequence). J lost 1 base, V lost 5 bases, and 5 bases had no gene match. CDR3 sequence (DNA): TGTGCCAGCAGTGAGGGGGCGTTAAGCAATCAGCCCCAGCATTTT. Its protein product is CASSEGALSNQPQHF.

The gene calls are TRBV3-1 (or the pseudogene TRBV3-2) and TRBJ2-3; unclear D gene. In germline, CDR1 is LGHDT, CDR2 YNNKEL (reference sequence). CDR3 length: 13 amino acids. With 3 bases removed from V and 3 bases from J, the gap between germline ends came to 7 bases. This CDR3 reads CASSQVETDTQYF. The CDR3 nucleotides are TGTGCCAGCAGCCAGGTTGAGACAGATACGCAGTATTTT.

V is TRBV6-5 and J is TRBJ2-7; TRBD2 aligns across 13 bases. The CDR3 is made up of 15 amino acids. CDR1 is MNHEY, CDR2 SVGAGI, per germline. V lost 4 bases to trimming and J lost 3 bases; unmatched junction nucleotides: 3. The CDR3 loop reads CASSSGTSGDYEQYF. CDR3 bases: TGTGCCAGCAGTTCCGGGACTAGCGGGGACTACGAGCAGTACTTC.